The present TCR beta chain was sequenced within a study of cytomegalovirus exposure and HLA in healthy donors. With 60 Vbeta and 13 Jbeta primers, the PCR was carried out. Libraries were prepared by immunoSEQ multiplex PCR; TCRdb keeps only in-frame clonotypes and omits some of them. The repertoire holds over 150,000 clones, about 78% seen once, with roughly an eighth in the top ten. The V gene's germline CDR1 is SGHNT and CDR2 YENEEA. CDR3 length: 19 amino acids. J gave up 5 bases and V 0 bases, and 8 bases lay outside the gene matches. Sequencing input: PBMCs. V usage is TRBV11-3 and J usage is TRBJ2-1; 15 positions agree with TRBD2. The TCR sequence derives from a woman in her 50s in good health and CMV-seropositive. CDR3 in amino acids: CASSLEGLAGGLVDNEQFF. CDR3 coding DNA: TGTGCCAGCAGCTTAGAGGGACTAGCGGGGGGCCTGGTAGACAATGAGCAGTTCTTC.